These T cell receptor beta chains were read from a single sample in a study of T cell clonotyping in hematopoietic cell transplantation. Sequencing was performed with immunoSEQ multiplex PCR; in TCRdb, only in-frame clones are kept and a portion is missing. This table has around 6,300 clones, 86% appearing once. The specimen was peripheral blood mononuclear cells, collected 180 days after allogeneic stem cell transplant. These receptors originate from a female patient aged 50-59 years who had an allogeneic stem cell transplant from an unrelated donor, so the T cells may come from the graft donor. Some clones in this sample may be carry-over from other donors' samples. Each CDR3 is given with its conserved first and last residue. The D gene is left open where the match is weak. The size entry is marked missing in some rows and otherwise reads once, few, many or a size class.

d_gene,abundance,j_gene,v_gene,CDR3aa,CDR3nt
TRBD2,-,TRBJ2-7,TRBV5-1,CASSLGDRIPGLALYF,TGCGCCAGCAGCTTGGGGGACAGAATCCCGGGACTAGCGCTTTACTTC
-,-,TRBJ2-5,TRBV7-2,CASSLPVEETQYF,TGTGCCAGCAGCCTCCCGGTCGAAGAGACCCAGTACTTC
-,-,TRBJ1-4,TRBV28,CASSPRAGGAGNEKLFF,TGTGCCAGCAGTCCAAGGGCCGGGGGGGCGGGTAATGAAAAACTGTTTTTT
-,-,TRBJ2-7,TRBV5-1,CASSLGDGLDLTFGRYF,TGCGCCAGCAGCTTGGGCGATGGGTTGGATCTAACCTTCGGGCGGTACTTC
TRBD1,-,TRBJ2-5,TRBV5-1,CASSLEAGGAIGYQETQYF,TGCGCCAGCAGCTTGGAGGCAGGGGGCGCGATTGGGTACCAAGAGACCCAGTACTTC
TRBD2,-,TRBJ2-5,TRBV19,CASSIEGGVPKETQYF,TGTGCCAGTAGTATAGAGGGGGGGGTACCTAAAGAGACCCAGTACTTC
TRBD1,-,TRBJ2-4,TRBV14,CASSPDRGWNIQYF,TGTGCCAGCAGCCCTGACAGGGGCTGGAACATTCAGTACTTC
-,-,TRBJ1-6,TRBV7-6,CASSLKGEFTSPLHF,TGTGCCAGCAGCTTAAAAGGGGAATTTACTTCACCCCTCCACTTT
-,-,TRBJ2-7,TRBV10-3,CAISDNGYEQYF,TGTGCCATCAGTGATAACGGCTACGAGCAGTACTTC
-,-,TRBJ1-2,TRBV7-9,CASSQGRTFGGYTF,TGTGCCAGCAGCCAGGGACGGACTTTCGGTGGCTACACCTTC
TRBD2,once,TRBJ2-1,TRBV19,CASSITSGGPNEQFF,TGTGCCAGTAGTATTACTAGCGGGGGGCCCAATGAGCAGTTCTTC
-,once,TRBJ1-3,TRBV7-2,CASSSGQFSGNTIYF,TGTGCCAGCAGCTCCGGACAGTTCTCTGGAAACACCATATATTTT
TRBD2,-,TRBJ2-5,TRBV5-6,CASSLGRGGETQYF,TGTGCCAGCAGCTTAGGCCGGGGGGGAGAGACCCAGTACTTC
-,-,TRBJ1-2,TRBV7-2,CASSWGRSYGYTF,TGTGCCAGCAGCTGGGGGCGGAGCTATGGCTACACCTTC
-,large,TRBJ2-2,TRBV6-4,CASSAAPGTGELFF,TGTGCCAGCAGTGCCGCTCCAGGGACCGGGGAGCTGTTTTTT
-,-,TRBJ1-1,TRBV5-5,CASSLTPPNTEAFF,TGTGCCAGCAGCCTCACTCCCCCGAACACTGAAGCTTTCTTT
TRBD1,-,TRBJ1-5,TRBV27,CASSFDRDQPQHF,TGTGCCAGCAGTTTTGACAGGGATCAGCCCCAGCATTTT
-,-,TRBJ2-2,TRBV27,CASSRGRHTGELFF,TGTGCCAGCAGTCGAGGCAGGCACACCGGGGAGCTGTTTTTT
-,-,TRBJ2-7,TRBV14,CASSQEQGRYEQYF,TGTGCCAGCAGCCAAGAGCAGGGTCGCTACGAGCAGTACTTC
-,-,TRBJ2-1,TRBV5-4,CASSLDQTRRNEQFF,TGTGCCAGCAGCTTGGATCAGACCCGCCGAAATGAGCAGTTCTTC
TRBD1,-,TRBJ2-2,TRBV25-1,CASSDPPGQSYTGELFF,TGTGCCAGCAGTGACCCTCCGGGACAGTCCTACACCGGGGAGCTGTTTTTT
-,-,TRBJ1-5,TRBV11-3,CASPSVGEGYLSNQPQHF,TGTGCCAGCCCAAGTGTAGGGGAAGGGTACCTTAGCAATCAGCCCCAGCATTTT
-,-,TRBJ1-2,TRBV7-9,CASSSVYGGYTF,TGTGCCAGCAGCTCCGTCTACGGAGGCTACACCTTC
TRBD1,-,TRBJ2-4,TRBV18,CASSPNRTGKSDIQYF,TGTGCCAGCTCACCAAATCGGACAGGGAAAAGCGACATTCAGTACTTC
-,-,TRBJ1-4,TRBV30,CACRGVAEKLFF,TGTGCCTGCCGGGGAGTAGCTGAAAAACTGTTTTTT
-,-,TRBJ1-2,TRBV7-2,CASSLGGAAGGGYTF,TGTGCCAGCAGCTTAGGGGGGGCAGCCGGAGGAGGCTACACCTTC
-,once,TRBJ1-4,TRBV6-1,CASSARLGNEKLFF,TGTGCCAGCAGTGCGCGCCTGGGTAATGAAAAACTGTTTTTT
-,once,TRBJ2-5,TRBV2,CASRRSTQYF,TGTGCCAGCAGACGTTCTACCCAGTACTTC
-,-,TRBJ1-2,TRBV6-1,CASDPGAHGYTF,TGTGCCAGCGACCCCGGGGCCCATGGCTACACCTTC
-,-,TRBJ1-2,TRBV5-1,CASTPGLGIYTF,TGCGCCAGCACGCCGGGACTCGGAATCTACACCTTC
TRBD2,-,TRBJ2-2,TRBV5-6,CASSVGTSGTGELFF,TGTGCCAGCAGCGTCGGGACTAGCGGCACCGGGGAGCTGTTTTTT
-,-,TRBJ2-7,TRBV5-6,CASSTDPGVYEQYF,TGTGCCAGCAGCACGGACCCTGGGGTTTACGAGCAGTACTTC
-,once,TRBJ1-2,TRBV10-3,CAISVEPGPYGYTF,TGTGCCATCAGTGTCGAACCGGGTCCCTATGGCTACACCTTC
-,-,TRBJ2-7,TRBV15,CATPPGNWAEQYF,TGTGCCACTCCTCCCGGTAATTGGGCCGAGCAGTACTTC
-,-,TRBJ2-2,TRBV25-1,CASSYSRGTGELFF,TGTGCCAGCAGTTACTCCAGGGGAACCGGGGAGCTGTTTTTT
TRBD1,-,TRBJ1-6,TRBV2,CASRWTGQGGSPLHF,TGTGCCAGCAGGTGGACCGGACAGGGGGGATCACCCCTCCACTTT
-,-,TRBJ2-3,TRBV14,CASSQDPGAITDTQYF,TGTGCCAGCAGCCAAGACCCGGGGGCCATCACAGATACGCAGTATTTT
-,-,TRBJ2-1,TRBV2,CATLEDFYNEQFF,TGTGCCACCCTGGAGGACTTCTACAATGAGCAGTTCTTC
-,-,TRBJ1-4,TRBV5-1,CASSLSTNEKLFF,TGCGCCAGCAGCTTGTCCACAAACGAAAAACTGTTTTTT
TRBD1,-,TRBJ2-7,TRBV6-4,CASSDGTGSSYEQYF,TGTGCCAGCAGTGACGGGACAGGGAGCTCCTACGAGCAGTACTTC
TRBD2,-,TRBJ2-5,TRBV7-9,CASSLGLAGGETQYF,TGTGCCAGCAGCCTCGGACTAGCGGGAGGAGAGACCCAGTACTTC
TRBD1,-,TRBJ2-2,TRBV14,CASSPQGALTGELFF,TGTGCCAGCAGCCCACAGGGGGCCCTCACCGGGGAGCTGTTTTTT
-,-,TRBJ1-1,TRBV4-1,CASSAGRPNTEAFF,TGCGCCAGCAGTGCAGGGCGCCCGAACACTGAAGCTTTCTTT
TRBD2,-,TRBJ2-1,TRBV7-6,CASSRSGGAIYNEQFF,TGTGCCAGCAGCCGTAGCGGGGGGGCCATCTACAATGAGCAGTTCTTC
-,-,TRBJ2-2,TRBV4-1,CASRLSPGASTGELFF,TGCGCCAGCAGGCTCAGCCCGGGGGCCAGCACCGGGGAGCTGTTTTTT
-,-,TRBJ2-7,TRBV2,CASSGKYEQYF,TGTGCCAGCAGTGGGAAATACGAGCAGTACTTC
-,-,TRBJ2-3,TRBV28,CASRGSGDTQYF,TGTGCCAGCAGGGGTTCCGGGGATACGCAGTATTTT
-,-,TRBJ2-7,TRBV18,CASSEGGYEQYF,TGTGCCAGCTCTGAGGGCGGCTACGAGCAGTACTTC
-,-,TRBJ2-7,TRBV6-5,CASSPGTLGLEQYF,TGTGCCAGCAGCCCCGGGACACTTGGCTTGGAGCAGTACTTC
-,-,TRBJ2-5,TRBV5-5,CASSLMETQYF,TGTGCCAGCAGCTTGATGGAGACCCAGTACTTC
TRBD2,-,TRBJ2-2,TRBV5-1,CASSFTSGGTTGELFF,TGCGCCAGCAGCTTCACTAGCGGGGGAACCACCGGGGAGCTGTTTTTT
-,-,TRBJ1-2,TRBV6-5,CASVGPYGYTF,TGTGCCAGTGTTGGTCCCTATGGCTACACCTTC
-,-,TRBJ1-1,TRBV6-1,CASSEFFVITGTVNTEAFF,TGTGCCAGCAGTGAATTTTTCGTGATAACCGGGACGGTGAACACTGAAGCTTTCTTT
TRBD1,-,TRBJ2-7,TRBV16,CASSQWVTGGTEQYF,TGTGCCAGCAGCCAATGGGTGACAGGGGGCACGGAGCAGTACTTC
TRBD2,medium-sized,TRBJ2-7,TRBV5-1,CASSLDGGVDDEQYF,TGCGCCAGCAGCTTGGATGGGGGGGTGGACGACGAGCAGTACTTC
TRBD1,-,TRBJ1-2,TRBV5-1,CASSFGRGNGYTF,TGCGCCAGCAGCTTTGGCAGGGGGAATGGCTACACCTTC
-,-,TRBJ1-5,TRBV6-6,CASSYLTGNQPQHF,TGTGCCAGCAGTTACCTGACAGGCAATCAGCCCCAGCATTTT
-,large,TRBJ2-7,TRBV5-1,CASSPGHRSYEQYF,TGCGCCAGCAGCCCCGGACACCGCTCCTACGAGCAGTACTTC
-,-,TRBJ1-4,TRBV7-9,CASSRYGAGDEKLFF,TGTGCCAGCAGCCGTTACGGGGCAGGGGATGAAAAACTGTTTTTT
-,-,TRBJ2-5,TRBV5-4,CASSFQGTETQYF,TGTGCCAGCAGCTTCCAGGGAACGGAGACCCAGTACTTC